This entry lists 19 T cell receptor beta chains sequenced from one sample in a study of blood T cell repertoires in COVID-19. Sequenced by immunoSEQ multiplex PCR; TCRdb stores in-frame clones only, minus some. This sample has more than 100,000 clones; roughly 85% occur once, and the top ten carry under 13%. Input material: peripheral blood. Receptor source: an elderly man with acute or convalescent COVID-19.

The chain is built from TRBV5-4 and TRBJ1-4; 9 bases match TRBD1. The germline V gene has CDR1 SGHNT and CDR2 YYREEE (reference sequence). The CDR3 has 15 residues. V lost 4 bases and J lost 0; bases outside the gene matches: 1. The CDR3 bases are TGTGCCAGCAGCCGGGACAGGGCAACTAATGAAAAACTGTTTTTT. Translated, it gives CASSRDRATNEKLFF.

The chain combines TRBV6-2 or TRBV6-3 with TRBJ1-5, with 7 bases fitting TRBD1. From germline, CDR1 is MNHEY and CDR2 SVGEGT. The trim removed 1 base at V and 4 bases at J, leaving 10 bases unmatched. There are 17 residues in the CDR3. The CDR3: CASSYWPVTGPNQPQHF. The CDR3 coding sequence is TGTGCCAGCAGTTACTGGCCCGTGACAGGGCCGAATCAGCCCCAGCATTTT.

The V gene is TRBV7-9, the J gene TRBJ1-2, with D possibly being TRBD1 (5 bases). From germline, CDR1 is SEHNR and CDR2 FQNEAQ (reference sequence). Trimming shortened V by 5 bases and J by 6 bases, and 13 bases separated the two germline ends. The CDR3 is made up of 13 amino acids. The CDR3 region is CASSQSGGDGYTF. CDR3 nucleotide sequence: TGTGCCAGCAGCCAAAGTGGGGGGGATGGCTACACCTTC. The whole variable domain, remainder taken from reference TRBV7-9 and TRBJ1-2, is DTGVSQNPRHKITKRGQNVTFRCDPISEHNRLYWYRQTLGQGPEFLTYFQNEAQLEKSRLLSDRFSAERPKGSFSTLEIQRTEQGDSAMYLCASSQSGGDGYTFGSGTRLTVV.

The chain is built from TRBV7-3 and TRBJ2-2; D is unclear. CDR1 and CDR2 (germline): SGHTA, FQGTGA. Trimming removed 0 bases from V and 3 bases from J, with 5 bases in between. CDR3 size: 14 residues. The CDR3 bases are TGTGCCAGCAGCTTAACGCAGTACACCGGGGAGCTGTTTTTT. Translated, it gives CASSLTQYTGELFF.

This chain joins TRBV9 and TRBJ2-3, with 12 bases that match TRBD2. V was clipped by 0 bases and J by 4 bases; unmatched bases: 9. The CDR3 sequence is 18 residues long. Germline V lookup: CDR1 SGDLS, CDR2 YYNGEE. The chain's CDR3 is CASSVGLAGERGPDTQYF. CDR3 coding DNA: TGTGCCAGCAGCGTAGGACTAGCGGGGGAACGGGGACCAGATACGCAGTATTTT.

This chain uses TRBV6-5 with TRBJ1-2; 10 bases are a match to TRBD1. The CDR3 contains 13 residues. Trimming cost V 3 bases and J 8 bases; bases outside gene matches: 3. The V gene's germline CDR1 is MNHEY and CDR2 SVGAGI. Written as DNA, the CDR3 is TGTGCCAGCAGTTATGGGACAGGGGAGGGCTACACCTTC. This encodes CASSYGTGEGYTF.

V is TRBV5-1 and J is TRBJ2-3; 10 positions agree with TRBD2. Unmatched junction bases numbered 11, after V lost 4 bases and J lost 6 bases. Germline values: CDR1 SGHRS, CDR2 YFSETQ. The CDR3 extends over 16 amino acids. The CDR3 DNA follows: TGCGCCAGCAGCCTAGCACTAGCGGGGCTACAGGATACGCAGTATTTT. It yields the protein CASSLALAGLQDTQYF.

The chain couples TRBV5-1 to TRBJ2-7, with 11 bases identical to TRBD1. Germline V CDR1 and CDR2: SGHRS, YFSETQ. The CDR3 covers 14 residues. Germline trimming cut 4 bases from V and 4 bases from J; bases unmatched to any gene: 4. In DNA form, the CDR3 reads TGCGCCAGCAGCCATGGACAGGGGGCTTACGAGCAGTACTTC. It encodes CASSHGQGAYEQYF.

The V call is TRBV19, the J call TRBJ1-3; D unresolved. Germline CDR1 is LNHDA and CDR2 is SQIVND (reference sequence). V lost 9 bases and J 4 bases, leaving 13 bases between the germline ends. The CDR3 is made up of 13 amino acids. Written as DNA, the CDR3 is TGTGCCAGCAGTTCGGAGTCCGGAAACACCATATATTTT. This encodes CASSSESGNTIYF.

The sample holds a few counts of this clone. The chain carries TRBV5-1 and TRBJ1-1; perhaps TRBD1 as D (5 bases). In germline, CDR1 is SGHRS, CDR2 YFSETQ. This CDR3 comprises 15 residues. V lost 0 bases to trimming and J lost 2 bases, with 11 bases between them. The CDR3 loop reads CASSLVDGGNTEAFF. The CDR3 DNA reads as TGCGCCAGCAGCTTGGTTGACGGGGGAAACACTGAAGCTTTCTTT.

The chain carries TRBV5-4 and TRBJ2-1; TRBD1 is a possible D gene (6 bases). Trimming shortened V by 4 bases and J by 1 base, and 15 bases separated the two germline ends. Germline assignment: CDR1 SGHNT and CDR2 YYREEE (reference sequence). CDR3 length equals 16 residues. This chain's CDR3 is CASSTPWGLSYNEQFF. CDR3 DNA sequence: TGTGCCAGCAGCACCCCATGGGGGCTTTCCTACAATGAGCAGTTCTTC.

In this sample, this clone turned up a few times. V gene TRBV6-6 combines with J gene TRBJ2-2; D remains ambiguous. Deletions cut 6 bases from V and 0 bases from J, with 5 bases between. CDR3 length equals 13 residues. Germline-derived CDR1 and CDR2 are MNHNY and SVGAGI (reference sequence). For the CDR3, the DNA is TGTGCCAGCAGCTCCTCGAACACCGGGGAGCTGTTTTTT. Encoded protein: CASSSSNTGELFF.

The chain has TRBV9 and TRBJ2-3; 12 bases align to TRBD2. J lost 4 bases, V lost 0 bases, and 3 bases had no gene match. CDR3 length equals 16 residues. Germline V CDR1 and CDR2: SGDLS, YYNGEE. The CDR3 protein is CASSVGLAGESDTQYF. The CDR3 DNA is TGTGCCAGCAGCGTAGGACTAGCGGGGGAGTCAGATACGCAGTATTTT. Looking up the rest from reference TRBV9 and TRBJ2-3 gives the full variable domain: DSGVTQTPKHLITATGQRVTLRCSPRSGDLSVYWYQQSLDQGLQFLIQYYNGEERAKGNILERFSAQQFPDLHSELNLSSLELGDSALYFCASSVGLAGESDTQYFGPGTRLTVL.

The table lists this clone with a few counts. The J gene is TRBJ2-3, the V gene TRBV28, with D possibly being TRBD2 (6 bases). The CDR3 loop spans 16 amino acids. Per germline, CDR1 MDHEN and CDR2 SYDVKM. The V and J ends lost 2 bases and 6 bases respectively, with 18 bases between them. CDR3 residues: CASSLRAGLSDDTQYF. CDR3 bases: TGTGCCAGCAGTTTAAGGGCGGGACTCTCTGACGATACGCAGTATTTT.

The rearrangement uses TRBV3-1 (or the pseudogene TRBV3-2) and TRBJ2-2, with 7 bases fitting TRBD2. The V and J ends lost 5 bases and 5 bases, in that order; junction bases with no gene match: 5. The CDR3 runs to 14 residues. The germline V gene has CDR1 LGHDT and CDR2 YNNKEL (reference sequence). The CDR3 spells CASSYGGTTGELFF. The CDR3 DNA reads as TGTGCCAGCAGCTACGGGGGGACGACCGGGGAGCTGTTTTTT.

V and J are TRBV18 and TRBJ2-6; TRBD1 matches at 9 bases. CDR1 and CDR2 from the germline V gene are KGHSH and LQKENI. After removal of 3 bases from V and 0 bases from J, the junction contained 6 bases not matched to a gene. The CDR3 loop spans 18 amino acids. The CDR3 loop is CASSPMGTGPSGANVLTF. CDR3 DNA: TGTGCCAGCTCACCGATGGGGACAGGGCCCTCTGGGGCCAACGTCCTGACTTTC.

The chain is built from TRBV9 and TRBJ2-5; 7 bases map to TRBD1. With 4 bases clipped from V and 1 base from J, the junction kept 7 bases outside the gene matches. The CDR3 sequence is 15 residues long. The germline V gene has CDR1 SGDLS and CDR2 YYNGEE. The CDR3 nucleotides read TGTGCCAGCAGCCCCCAAAACAGGGGCCAAGAGACCCAGTACTTC. This encodes CASSPQNRGQETQYF.

The sample holds a few counts of this clone. The V call is TRBV7-3, the J call TRBJ1-1; 9 bases fit TRBD1. The CDR3 extends over 17 amino acids. Germline assignment: CDR1 SGHTA and CDR2 FQGTGA. Trimming cost V 3 bases and J 1 base; bases outside gene matches: 9. CDR3 amino acids: CASSLGQGRGSNTEAFF. DNA for the CDR3: TGTGCCAGCAGCTTGGGACAGGGAAGGGGATCGAACACTGAAGCTTTCTTT.

CDR3: CASSPQTGSAVGYTF. The CDR3 DNA reads TGTGCCAGCAGCCCACAGACAGGGAGCGCGGTGGGCTACACCTTC. The J gene is TRBJ1-2, the V gene TRBV7-9; 7 nucleotides agree with TRBD1. Germline V lookup: CDR1 SEHNR, CDR2 FQNEAQ (reference sequence). There are 15 residues in the CDR3. V dropped 5 bases and J dropped 8; count of bases not matched to a gene: 14.